Listed here is a single TCR beta chain. This sample was included in a study of OX40 agonist ivuxolimab in advanced cancers. Measured with immunoSEQ multiplex PCR; TCRdb has only the in-frame clones, and not every one. Among tens of thousands of clones, roughly nine tenths were seen once, and the ten largest hold roughly 1.1%. The J segment lost 4 bases and the V segment lost 5 bases, leaving 12 bases of the junction unmatched. The CDR3 runs 17 residues. CDR1 SGHAT and CDR2 FQNNGV come from the germline V gene. V gene TRBV11-2 combines with J gene TRBJ2-3; 10 nucleotides agree with TRBD1. This receptor was obtained from an adult with an advanced solid tumor such as melanoma, head and neck, liver or kidney cancer. Sample: CD4+ or CD8+ T cells sorted from blood, taken in a trial of the OX40 agonist ivuxolimab. The CDR3 loop is CASSRGTGVIQSDTQYF. CDR3 DNA sequence: TGTGCCAGCAGCCGAGGGACAGGGGTAATTCAGTCAGATACGCAGTATTTT.